A selection of T cell receptor beta chains follows, all from one sample in a study of tumor and adjacent non-tumor tissue in lung cancer. One entry per CDR3 protein results from TCRdb running MiXCR on the multiplex PCR reads. The sample records about 200,000 distinct CDR3 sequences, 60% to 75% being singletons. The sample comprised lung tumor tissue. The origin of the receptors is a man aged 55 to 70 with non-small cell lung cancer. The CDR3 runs from the conserved cysteine through the conserved F or W. The D gene is left open where the match is weak. Clone size is stated in some rows and not others, as once, few, many or a class when expanded.

abundance	v_gene	d_gene	j_gene	CDR3aa	CDR3nt
-	TRBV11-2	-	TRBJ1-3	CANSLGGGRGNNIYF	TGTGCCAACAGCTTAGGGGGTGGCCGCGGAAACAACATATATTTT
-	TRBV20-1	TRBD2	TRBJ2-1	CSTLGLAGPRSEQVF	TGCAGTACTTTGGGACTAGCGGGGCCGAGGAGTGAGCAGGTCTTC
-	TRBV20-1	TRBD2	TRBJ2-3	CSVGTSGGRTDTQYF	TGCAGTGTTGGGACTAGCGGGGGGCGCACAGATACGCAGTATTTT
-	TRBV5-4	-	TRBJ2-1	CANSFSSGDEQFF	TGTGCCAACAGCTTCTCGTCGGGGGATGAGCAGTTCTTC
-	TRBV12-3/TRBV12-4	TRBD2	TRBJ2-3	CASRTAGWGDTQYF	TGTGCCAGCAGGACAGCGGGGTGGGGAGACACGCAGTATTTT
-	TRBV4-2	-	TRBJ2-1	CASTQDRRTRAEQSF	TGTGCCAGCACCCAAGACCGACGGACAAGGGCTGAGCAGTCCTTC
-	TRBV6-5	-	TRBJ2-7	CASSYGGTGHSYERYF	TGTGCCAGTAGTTATGGGGGCACAGGTCACTCCTACGAGCGGTACTTC
-	TRBV6-6	-	TRBJ2-6	CASSYSTSGANVLTF	TGTGCCAGCAGTTACTCGACCTCTGGGGCCAACGTCCTGACTTTC
few	TRBV28	TRBD1	TRBJ2-7	CASSRPGTGFSF	TGTGCCAGCAGCCGCCCCGGGACAGGATTTTCTTTC
-	TRBV20-1	-	TRBJ1-2	CNARDPEGYGCTF	-
-	TRBV6-2/TRBV6-3	-	TRBJ2-5	CASRDSKWVETQYF	TGTGCCAGCCGGGACTCAAAGTGGGTAGAGACCCAGTACTTC
few	TRBV7-9	TRBD2	TRBJ2-2	CASRPGLAGTGELFF	TGTGCCAGCAGACCGGGACTAGCGGGCACCGGGGAGCTGTTTTTT
-	TRBV4-3	-	TRBJ1-3	CASSQEHSSGNTIYF	TGCGCCAGCAGCCAAGAGCATTCCTCTGGAAACACCATATATTTC
-	TRBV4-1	-	TRBJ1-5	CASSPMGGEVGRPQHF	TGCGCCAGCAGCCCTATGGGCGGGGAGGTGGGTCGGCCCCAGCATTTT
-	TRBV7-8	TRBD2	TRBJ2-5	CASSWIPPLRGSDSNSLETQYF	TGTGCCAGCAGCTGGATACCCCCTCTGCGGGGGAGCGACAGTAACAGTTTAGAGACCCAGTACTTC
-	TRBV5-4	-	TRBJ1-4	CANSLGGALFATNEKLFF	TGTGCCAACAGCTTGGGAGGAGCACTTTTCGCAACTAATGAAAAACTGTTTTTT
-	TRBV7-3	-	TRBJ2-1	CASSTEARAEQFF	TGTGCCAGCAGCACCGAGGCCAGGGCTGAGCAGTTCTTC
-	TRBV29-1	-	TRBJ2-5	CSVVPRVNTDTQYF	TGCAGCGTTGTACCCAGGGTGAACACAGATACCCAGTACTTC
-	TRBV4-1	-	TRBJ1-1	CASNPGLRNNEAFF	TGCGCCAGCAACCCAGGGTTGAGGAACAATGAAGCTTTCTTT
-	TRBV20-1	-	TRBJ1-1	CIATLGVLNTVAFF	TGCATTGCTACCCTAGGGGTGTTGAACACTGTAGCTTTCTTT
few	TRBV6-5	-	TRBJ1-3	CASRPTNGNTIYF	TGTGCCAGCAGGCCGACAAACGGAAACACCATATATTTT
-	TRBV5-4	-	TRBJ2-7	CASTRAGQAYEQYF	TGTGCCAGCACCCGAGCGGGCCAAGCCTACGAGCAGTACTTC
-	TRBV20-1	TRBD2	TRBJ2-1	CNARPSTSGAYNVQFF	TGCAATGCTAGACCCTCCACTAGCGGGGCCTACAATGTGCAGTTCTTC
-	TRBV11-2	TRBD2	TRBJ2-7	CASSLIVGSGDSYEQYF	TGTGCCAGCAGTTTAATAGTTGGTAGCGGGGACTCCTACGAGCAGTACTTC
-	TRBV11-3	-	TRBJ2-3	CANSFEGADTQYF	TGTGCCAACAGCTTTGAGGGAGCAGATACGCAATATTTT
many	TRBV4-3	-	TRBJ1-1	CASSQDPRTEAFF	TGCGCCAGCAGCCAAGATCCGAGGACTGAAGCTTTCTTT
-	TRBV6-5	-	TRBJ2-1	CVSGWRTYNEQFF	TGTGTCAGCGGCTGGCGCACCTACAATGAGCAGTTCTTC
many	TRBV6-5	TRBD1	TRBJ1-1	CASRLQGRAEAFF	TGTGCCAGCAGGTTACAGGGGCGCGCTGAAGCTTTCTTT
-	TRBV12-3/TRBV12-4	-	TRBJ2-5	CVSGRDPLNTETQYF	TGTGTCAGCGGACGGGACCCCCTAAACACGGAGACCCAGTACTTC
-	TRBV29-1	TRBD2	TRBJ2-1	CSVEELAGGNEQFF	TGCAGCGTTGAGGAATTAGCGGGAGGGAATGAGCAGTTCTTC
-	TRBV29-1	-	TRBJ1-2	CSVGDGEYGYTF	TGCAGCGTTGGAGACGGGGAGTATGGCTACACCTTC
-	TRBV4-2	TRBD2	TRBJ2-2	CVSSPVAGESGELFF	TGTGTCAGCAGCCCCGTAGCGGGAGAATCCGGGGAGCTGTTTTTT
-	TRBV29-1	TRBD2	TRBJ2-1	CSGVEAGGPDEQFF	TGTAGCGGGGTGGAGGCGGGAGGCCCGGATGAGCAGTTCTTC
many	TRBV11-3	-	TRBJ2-5	CASSLGDQETQYF	TGTGCCAGCAGCTTAGGGGACCAAGAGACCCAGTACTTC
many	TRBV20-1	-	TRBJ2-1	CSASSLSRGGNEQFF	TGCAGTGCTAGCTCTCTGTCGCGAGGGGGCAATGAGCAGTTCTTC
-	TRBV6-1	-	TRBJ1-1	CVSNESGSRGVAFF	TGTGTCAGCAATGAAAGCGGATCGCGAGGGGTAGCTTTCTTT
-	TRBV6-2/TRBV6-3	TRBD1	TRBJ2-4	CASSPLTGGGNIKYF	TGTGCCAGCAGTCCCCTGACAGGGGGCGGGAACATTAAGTACTTC
-	TRBV20-1	-	TRBJ2-5	CSASPAVAAQETLYF	TGTAGTGCCTCACCGGCGGTAGCCGCCCAAGAGACCCTGTACTTC
-	TRBV29-1	-	TRBJ2-5	CSDVEHGAVGETQYF	TGCAGCGATGTAGAGCATGGGGCCGTCGGAGAGACCCAATACTTC
-	TRBV7-2	TRBD2	TRBJ2-7	CASSQDSSGRQIYEQYF	TGTGCCAGCAGCCAAGATAGTAGCGGGAGGCAAATCTACGAGCAGTACTTC
-	TRBV11-2	-	TRBJ1-2	CASSLEQGGGYAYTF	TGTGCCAGCAGCTTAGAGCAGGGCGGTGGCTATGCCTACACGTTC
-	TRBV6-2/TRBV6-3	-	TRBJ1-2	CASSSGNGCTF	TGTGCCAGCAGTTCTGGCAATGGCTGCACCTTC
-	TRBV5-6	-	TRBJ2-1	CASSLGSYSCNEQFF	TGTGCCAGCAGCTTGGGCAGCTACTCCTGCAATGAGCAGTTCTTC
-	TRBV11-3	-	TRBJ2-7	CASSLGTGIYGQYF	TGTGCCAGCAGCTTGGGTACAGGGATCTACGGGCAGTACTTC
-	TRBV6-5	-	TRBJ2-5	CASSYQSGETQHF	TGTGCCAGCAGTTACCAGAGTGGAGAGACCCAGCACTTC
many	TRBV6-1	-	TRBJ1-1	CASTREGMNTEAFF	TGTGCCAGCACCAGGGAGGGGATGAACACTGAAGCTTTCTTT